The 3 T cell receptor beta chains listed next were all sequenced from one sample in a study of blood T cell repertoires in COVID-19. Using immunoSEQ multiplex PCR, the repertoire was profiled, and TCRdb retains in-frame clones only, with some absent. The sample shows about 60,000 clones, 90% of them seen only once. Input material: peripheral blood. Receptor source: a human donor with active COVID-19. The donor label of this sample is uncertain.

This rearrangement joins TRBV13 to TRBJ2-7; 7 bases fit TRBD2. The CDR3 has 13 amino acids. Trimming cost V 5 bases and J 6 bases; bases outside gene matches: 7. The germline V gene encodes CDR1 PRHDT and CDR2 FYEKMQ (reference sequence). The CDR3: CASSPWEGGEQYF. The CDR3, as DNA: TGTGCCAGCAGCCCTTGGGAGGGCGGCGAGCAGTACTTC.

This chain uses TRBV9 with TRBJ2-2; 7 bases line up with TRBD2. Looked up from germline, CDR1 is SGDLS and CDR2 is YYNGEE. The V gene end was trimmed by 4 bases and the J gene end by 4 bases; junction bases not matched to a gene: 7. CDR3 length: 15 residues. Here the CDR3 reads CASSPLGEGTGELFF. CDR3 DNA: TGTGCCAGCAGCCCCCTCGGGGAGGGCACCGGGGAGCTGTTTTTT.

The gene calls are TRBV29-1 and TRBJ1-1, with D possibly being TRBD1 (5 bases). Germline V gives CDR1 SQVTM, CDR2 ANQGSEA. V gave up 7 bases and J gave up 2 bases, with 8 bases separating them. CDR3 length: 11 amino acids. The DNA of the CDR3 is TGCAGCGGTGGACATAACACTGAAGCTTTCTTT. Translating gives CSGGHNTEAFF. Full variable domain (remainder filled in from reference TRBV29-1 and TRBJ1-1): SAVISQKPSRDICQRGTSLTIQCQVDSQVTMMFWYRQQPGQSLTLIATANQGSEATYESGFVIDKFPISRPNLTFSTLTVSNMSPEDSSIYLCSGGHNTEAFFGQGTRLTVV.